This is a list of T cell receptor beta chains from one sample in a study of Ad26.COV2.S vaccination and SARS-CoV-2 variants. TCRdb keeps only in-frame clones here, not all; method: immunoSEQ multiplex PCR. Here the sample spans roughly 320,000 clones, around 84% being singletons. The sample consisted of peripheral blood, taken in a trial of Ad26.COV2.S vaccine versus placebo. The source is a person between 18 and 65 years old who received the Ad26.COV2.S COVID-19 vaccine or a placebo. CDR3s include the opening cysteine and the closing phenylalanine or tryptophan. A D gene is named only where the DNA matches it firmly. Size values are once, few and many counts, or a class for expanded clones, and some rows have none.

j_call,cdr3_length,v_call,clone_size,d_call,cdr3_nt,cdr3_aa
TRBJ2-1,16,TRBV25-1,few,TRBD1,TGTGCCAGCAGTGACCCCCGGACAGGGATTTACAATGAGCAGTTCTTC,CASSDPRTGIYNEQFF
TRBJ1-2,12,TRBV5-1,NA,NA,TGCGCCAGCAGCTTGGACGGACATGGTACGACCTTC,CASSLDGHGTTF
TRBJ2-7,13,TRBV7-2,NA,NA,TGTGCCAGCAGCTTAGCGGGGGACTACGAGCAGTACTTC,CASSLAGDYEQYF
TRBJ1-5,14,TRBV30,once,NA,TGTGCCTGGAGTTCTGTGAATAGCAATCAGCCCCAGCATTTT,CAWSSVNSNQPQHF
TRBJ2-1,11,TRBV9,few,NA,TGTGCCAGCAGCGTAGAGAATGAGCAGTTCTTC,CASSVENEQFF
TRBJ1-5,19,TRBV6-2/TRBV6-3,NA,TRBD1,TGTGCCAGCAGTTACTTCCCCCGGGACAGGGGGCCCACAATTCTGCCCCAGCATTTT,CASSYFPRDRGPTILPQHF
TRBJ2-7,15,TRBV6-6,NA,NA,TGTGCCAGCAGTTACAGTGGAGGGGGTAACTACGAGCAGTACTTC,CASSYSGGGNYEQYF
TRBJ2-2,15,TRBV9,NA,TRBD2,TGTGCCAGCAGCCCCCACCGGGGGGGGACCGGGGAGCTGTTTTTT,CASSPHRGGTGELFF
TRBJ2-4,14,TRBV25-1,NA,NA,TGTGCCAGCAGTGCAGGGGATTCGAAAAACATTCAGTACTTC,CASSAGDSKNIQYF
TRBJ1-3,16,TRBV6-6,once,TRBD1,TGTGCCAGCAGTTACTCACAGACAGGGGGCGGAAACACCATATATTTT,CASSYSQTGGGNTIYF
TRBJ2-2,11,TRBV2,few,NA,TGTGCCAGCAGTGAACCCGGGGAGCTGTTTTTT,CASSEPGELFF
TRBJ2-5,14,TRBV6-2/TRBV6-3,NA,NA,TGTGCCAGCAGTTATGGCCAGTCCAAGAGGGACCAGTACTTC,CASSYGQSKRDQYF
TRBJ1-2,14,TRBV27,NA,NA,TGTGCCAGCAGTTTAAGCAGGGCATTTGATGGCTACACCTTC,CASSLSRAFDGYTF
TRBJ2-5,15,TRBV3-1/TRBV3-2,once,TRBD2,TGTGCCAGCAGCCAAAGGCGGGGGTTCCAAGAGACCCAGTACTTC,CASSQRRGFQETQYF
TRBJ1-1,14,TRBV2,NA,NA,TGTGCCAGCAACCTTTACAGGGAAGACACTGAAGCTTTCTTT,CASNLYREDTEAFF
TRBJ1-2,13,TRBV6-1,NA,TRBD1,TGTGCCAGCAGTGAAAAGGGGGCGGATGGCTACACCTTC,CASSEKGADGYTF
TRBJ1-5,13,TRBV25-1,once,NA,TGTGCCAGCAGTGAAGAGGGATTTGGGCCCCAGCATTTT,CASSEEGFGPQHF
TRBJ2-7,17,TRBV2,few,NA,TGTGCCAGCAGTTCCGAAGGGAAAATAGGGGTACCCTACGAGCAGTACTTC,CASSSEGKIGVPYEQYF
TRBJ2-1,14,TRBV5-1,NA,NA,TGCGCCAGCAGCTTGGAGGGCGGTGACAATGAGCAGTTCTTC,CASSLEGGDNEQFF
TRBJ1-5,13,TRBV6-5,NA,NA,TGTGCCAGCAGCATCAGGGAACATCAGCCCCAGCATTTT,CASSIREHQPQHF
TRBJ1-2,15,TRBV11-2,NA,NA,TGTGCCAGCAGCTTAGATAGCCAACCCGACTATGGCTACACCTTC,CASSLDSQPDYGYTF
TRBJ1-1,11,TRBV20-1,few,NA,TGCAGTGCTTTTCGACAGATTGAAGCTTTCTTT,CSAFRQIEAFF
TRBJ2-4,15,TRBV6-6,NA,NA,TGTGCCAGCAGTTGGGGTTGGGACATTGAAAACATTCAGTACTTC,CASSWGWDIENIQYF
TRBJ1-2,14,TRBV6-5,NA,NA,TGTGCCAGCAGGCGGGACCTTAGTAGTGTTGGCTACACCTTC,CASRRDLSSVGYTF
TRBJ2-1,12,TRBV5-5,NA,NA,TGTGCCAGCAGCTTGAGCCTAATTGACTGGATCTTC,CASSLSLIDWIF
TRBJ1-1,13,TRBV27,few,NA,TGTGCCAGCAGCAGGGAGGGGTACACTGAAGCTTTCTTT,CASSREGYTEAFF
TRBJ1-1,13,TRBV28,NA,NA,TGTGCCAGCAGCACAGAGAGAAACACTGAAGCTTTCTTT,CASSTERNTEAFF
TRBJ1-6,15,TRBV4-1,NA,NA,TGCGCCAGCAGCTCAGAGAGCTCCTATAATTCACCCCTCCACTTT,CASSSESSYNSPLHF
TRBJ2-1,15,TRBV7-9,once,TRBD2,TGTGCCAGCAGCTCTCAACTGCGGGGGGGACAGAAGCAGTTCTTC,CASSSQLRGGQKQFF
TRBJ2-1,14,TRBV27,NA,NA,TGTGCCAGCAGTTTATCCCCCCTAGGACCCCAGCAGTTCTTC,CASSLSPLGPQQFF
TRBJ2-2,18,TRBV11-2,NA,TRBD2,TGTGCCAGCAGCTTAAGGGCGGGGGGCGGAGGGATTGCCGGGGAGCTGTTTTTT,CASSLRAGGGGIAGELFF
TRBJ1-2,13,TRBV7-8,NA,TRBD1,TGTGCCAGCAGCTCCGGGACAGGGCCTGGCTACACCTTC,CASSSGTGPGYTF
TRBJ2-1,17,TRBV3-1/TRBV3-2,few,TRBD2,TGTGCCAGCAGCCTAAGGAGCGGGGGGGCCACGGGAGATGAGCAGTTCTTC,CASSLRSGGATGDEQFF
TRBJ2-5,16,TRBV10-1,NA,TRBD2,TGCGCCAGCAGTGAAGGTAGCGGGGGGCTTCAAGAGACCCAGTACTTC,CASSEGSGGLQETQYF
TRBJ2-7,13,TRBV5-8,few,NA,TGTGCCAGCAGCTCGCGCCGGGGAAGCGAGCAGTACTTC,CASSSRRGSEQYF
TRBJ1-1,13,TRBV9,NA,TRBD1,TGTGCCAGCAGCGAAGACAGGGATACTGAAGCTTTCTTT,CASSEDRDTEAFF
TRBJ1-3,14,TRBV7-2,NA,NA,TGTGCCAGCAGCTTCAGTCAGGGTTCGAACACCATATATTTT,CASSFSQGSNTIYF
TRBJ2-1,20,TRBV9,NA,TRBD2,TGTGCCAGCAGCCCTTCGGTAGGTAGCGGGGGGGCAGGGTACAGGAATGAGCAGTTCTTC,CASSPSVGSGGAGYRNEQFF
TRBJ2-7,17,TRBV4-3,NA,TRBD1,TGCGCCAGCAGCCAAGGAGAACGACAGGGAACCCCCTACGAGCAGTACTTC,CASSQGERQGTPYEQYF
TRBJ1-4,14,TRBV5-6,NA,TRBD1,TGTGCCAGCAGCTGGGACAGGGGAGGTGAAAAACTGTTTTTT,CASSWDRGGEKLFF
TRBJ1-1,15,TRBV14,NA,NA,TGTGCCAGCAGCGCCAAGGACCCAGCATACACTGAAGCTTTCTTT,CASSAKDPAYTEAFF
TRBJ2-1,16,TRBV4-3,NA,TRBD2,TGCGCCAGCAGCCAGTCACTAGCGGGGAACTACAATGAGCAGTTCTTC,CASSQSLAGNYNEQFF
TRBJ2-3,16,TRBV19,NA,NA,TGTGCCAGTAGTATAGGGACAGTACTGAGCACAGATACGCAGTATTTT,CASSIGTVLSTDTQYF
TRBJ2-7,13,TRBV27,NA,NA,TGTGCCAGCAGTTTCGCTGGGGGCTACGAGCAGTACTTC,CASSFAGGYEQYF
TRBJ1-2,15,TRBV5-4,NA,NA,TGTGCCAGCAGCCCTCCGGGACAAGGCGAGGATGGCTACACCTTC,CASSPPGQGEDGYTF
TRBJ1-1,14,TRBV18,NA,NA,TGTGCCAGCTCGATAACGCGGGGGAACACTGAAGCTTTCTTT,CASSITRGNTEAFF
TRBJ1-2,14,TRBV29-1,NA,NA,TGCAGCGTTGAAGACTCTTGGGCTTTTCCTGGCTACACCTTC,CSVEDSWAFPGYTF
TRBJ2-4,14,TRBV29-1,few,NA,TGCAGCGTTGGGATTAGGGCAGGGGCTGGCATTCAGTACTTC,CSVGIRAGAGIQYF
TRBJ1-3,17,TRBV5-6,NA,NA,TGTGCCAGCAGCTTGAGAGGCTTACTCATCTCTGGAAACACCATATATTTT,CASSLRGLLISGNTIYF
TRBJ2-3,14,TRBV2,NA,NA,TGTGCCAGCAGTGGTGAGATAGGCACAGATACGCAGTATTTT,CASSGEIGTDTQYF
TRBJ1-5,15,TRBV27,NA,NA,TGTGCCAGCAGCCCCCGTCAGGAGCCTAATCAGCCCCAGCATTTT,CASSPRQEPNQPQHF
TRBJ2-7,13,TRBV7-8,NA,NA,TGTGCCAGCAGCTTCCCCCCAGTCTACGAGCAGTACTTC,CASSFPPVYEQYF
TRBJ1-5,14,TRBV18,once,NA,TGTGCCAGCTCCGAAGGGGGATCTTATCAGCCCCAGCATTTT,CASSEGGSYQPQHF
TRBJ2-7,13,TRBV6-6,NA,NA,TGTGCCAGCAGTTATAACAGGGCCTACGAGCAGTACTTC,CASSYNRAYEQYF